Presented here are 5 T cell receptor beta chains from one specimen sequenced in a study of blood T cells in healthy people across ages. A sample-barcoded 5' primer and a J-beta primer mix were used in a second PCR of about 7 to 12 cycles. TCRdb passed the 5' RACE reads through MiXCR, listing each CDR3 protein once. The sample contains 1.5 million to 1.8 million distinct CDR3 sequences, 40% to 45% of which appear only once. Sequenced sample: blood. These receptors were obtained from a woman between 18 and 29 years old in good health.

The V call is TRBV4-3, the J call TRBJ2-5, with a possible D match to TRBD2 (5 bases). The CDR3 length is 15 residues. Trimming took 4 bases from V and 1 from J, leaving 13 bases between them. Germline CDR1 LGHNA, CDR2 YSLEER. The CDR3 bases are TGCGCCAGCAGCCCCACTCAGCGGCCCCAAGAGACCCAGTACTTC. It specifies CASSPTQRPQETQYF.

About this clonotype itself: Just one base apart from a much larger clone, this may be a read error. The V and J genes are TRBV6-5 and TRBJ2-7; 7 positions match TRBD1. The CDR3 runs 12 residues. Germline loops: CDR1 MNHEY, CDR2 SVGAGI. Trimming took 6 bases from V and 5 from J; bases not matched to a gene: 4. The CDR3 spells CASRPDRNEQYF. The DNA for the CDR3 is TGTGCCAGCAGGCCGGACAGGAACGAGCAGTACTTC.

The chain uses TRBV6-1 and TRBJ2-1; 8 nucleotides match TRBD1. This CDR3 spans 12 amino acids. V gave up 2 bases and J gave up 13 bases; unmatched junction bases: 4. CDR1 is MNHNS, CDR2 SASEGT, per germline. CDR3: CASSESQGAQFF. The DNA for the CDR3 is TGTGCCAGCAGTGAATCCCAGGGGGCCCAGTTCTTC.

The chain employs TRBV10-3 and TRBJ2-7; 9 bases fit TRBD2. This CDR3 region has 16 residues. J lost 2 bases, V lost 0 bases, and 5 bases had no gene match. Germline V gene sequence: CDR1 ENHRY, CDR2 SYGVKD. CDR3: CAISESSGGVPYEQYF. DNA of the CDR3: TGTGCCATCAGTGAGTCTAGCGGGGGAGTCCCCTACGAGCAGTACTTC.

This clonotype was found a few times. The chain employs TRBV28 and TRBJ2-1, with 9 bases identical to TRBD2. This CDR3 comprises 17 residues. Germline lookup yields CDR1 MDHEN and CDR2 SYDVKM. V dropped 5 bases and J dropped 0; count of bases not matched to a gene: 8. CDR3 residues: CASSPQPLAGSYNEQFF. The CDR3 DNA is TGTGCCAGCAGTCCCCAACCACTAGCGGGCTCCTACAATGAGCAGTTCTTC.